The TCR beta chain described here comes from a study of shared clonotypes between healthy human individuals. Study summary: The plates for each donor numbered three CD4 naive, three CD4 memory, two CD8 naive and one CD8 memory.

The count of this clone is one. Some clones are missing from TCRdb's copy, which holds only in-frame ones; the method was immunoSEQ multiplex PCR. The sample records approximately 740,000 clones, around 72% being singletons. After removal of 2 bases from V and 6 bases from J, the junction contained 5 bases not matched to a gene. CDR3 length equals 15 residues. The germline V gene has CDR1 MNHEY and CDR2 SVGAGI. The sequence was obtained from a woman aged 25 to 45 in good health. The sample was memory CD4+ T cells sorted from blood. Subset described: CD45RA-negative fraction. V gene TRBV6-5 combines with J gene TRBJ2-7, with TRBD2 matching 12 bases. In nucleotides, the CDR3 is TGTGCCAGCAGTTACCGACTAGCGGGAGTCAGCGAGCAGTACTTC. The encoded protein is CASSYRLAGVSEQYF.